This T cell receptor beta chain came from a study of early T cells in non-severe SARS-CoV-2 infection. Points from the study as a whole: VDJdb matching skewed toward anti-spike CD8 responses, missing private and CD4 specificities.

With respect to this clonotype: Its antigen remains unidentified. No conserved phenylalanine or tryptophan is present at the end of the CDR3, so a read error is the likely explanation.

Individual cDNA molecules were tagged with unique molecular identifiers. TCRdb re-derived calls from the 5' RACE reads in MiXCR, one entry per CDR3 protein. In the table there are roughly 100,000 distinct CDR3 sequences, approximately 13% of which are singletons. The J segment lost 7 bases and the V segment lost 8 bases, leaving 11 bases of the junction unmatched. CDR1 and CDR2 (germline): SQVTM, ANQGSEA. CDR3 length: 13 residues. The sample comprised whole blood. The V call is TRBV29-1, the J call TRBJ2-1; TRBD1 agrees at 7 bases. The TCR comes from an adult who was a healthcare worker with PCR-confirmed SARS-CoV-2 infection or an uninfected control (not recorded which). CDR3 DNA: TGCAGCTTTCCCGCAGGGGGACGAAATGAGCAGTTCTCC. Its protein product is CSFPAGGRNEQFS.